The next 8 T cell receptor beta chains were all read from a single sample in a study of T cell responses to AZD1222 COVID-19 vaccine. The assay was immunoSEQ multiplex PCR, and TCRdb's table has in-frame clones only and misses some. The sample consists of 130,000 to 150,000 clones, about 92% of them appearing once. This specimen consisted of peripheral blood, obtained 28 days after the second AZD1222 dose. The receptors here all came from an adult who received the AZD1222 COVID-19 vaccine.

This clone is a singleton in its sample. The V call is TRBV9, the J call TRBJ1-5; TRBD1 might be the D (5 bases). V dropped 4 bases and J dropped 0 bases, with 17 bases sitting between them. The CDR3 sequence is 17 residues long. From germline, CDR1 is SGDLS and CDR2 YYNGEE. The CDR3 loop reads CASSPGGSSYSNQPQHF. CDR3 bases: TGTGCCAGCAGCCCCGGGGGGAGCTCTTATAGCAATCAGCCCCAGCATTTT.

The V call is TRBV27, the J call TRBJ1-1; 10 nucleotides align to TRBD1. The CDR3 covers 15 residues. V lost 6 bases to trimming and J lost 3 bases; unmatched junction nucleotides: 7. Germline CDR1 is MNHEY and CDR2 is SMNVEV (reference sequence). CDR3 protein: CASRPDRGRYTEAFF. Written as DNA, the CDR3 is TGTGCCAGCAGACCAGACAGGGGGCGATACACTGAAGCTTTCTTT.

This clone was picked up one time. This chain links TRBV7-9 with TRBJ2-7, with 8 positions matching TRBD1. CDR1 is SEHNR and CDR2 is FQNEAQ in the germline V gene (reference sequence). There are 14 residues in the CDR3. The V and J ends lost 5 bases and 2 bases, in that order; junction bases with no gene match: 5. CDR3 region: CASSADRAPYEQYF. Written as DNA, the CDR3 is TGTGCCAGCAGCGCGGACAGGGCCCCCTACGAGCAGTACTTC.

DNA for the CDR3: TGTGCCATCGGATCAGACCCGAACACCGGGGAGCTGTTTTTT. Residues: CAIGSDPNTGELFF. This sequence joins TRBV10-3 and TRBJ2-2; D not resolved. Germline V gives CDR1 ENHRY, CDR2 SYGVKD. The length of the CDR3 is 14 residues. The germline V and J ends were trimmed by 8 bases and 0 bases, with 10 bases remaining between them.

The rearrangement joins TRBV28 to TRBJ2-7; no firm D call. The CDR3 is 11 residues long. Trimming left V 4 bases short and J 2 bases short, with 3 bases between. CDR1 is MDHEN and CDR2 is SYDVKM in the germline V gene. DNA for the CDR3: TGTGCCAGCAGTTACGCCTACGAGCAGTACTTC. It encodes CASSYAYEQYF.

The chain carries TRBV9 and TRBJ2-3; D call uncertain. Germline CDR1 is SGDLS and CDR2 is YYNGEE. The CDR3 is 14 amino acids. V lost 6 bases and J 5 bases, leaving 16 bases between the germline ends. CDR3 in amino acids: CASTGPRPQDTQYF. The DNA for the CDR3 is TGTGCCAGCACCGGCCCGCGGCCGCAAGATACGCAGTATTTT.

The chain uses TRBV5-1 and TRBJ1-5; 7 bases map to TRBD1. The V segment lost 4 bases and the J segment 2 bases; nucleotides outside the gene matches: 6. This CDR3 is 15 amino acids long. Germline loops: CDR1 SGHRS, CDR2 YFSETQ. The CDR3 nucleotides are TGCGCCAGCAGCGTCGCCGGGACAGGCAATCAGCCCCAGCATTTT. It encodes CASSVAGTGNQPQHF.

This chain connects TRBV6-2 or TRBV6-3 to TRBJ1-1, with D possibly matching TRBD1 (5 bases). The CDR3 length is 14 residues. Per germline, CDR1 MNHEY and CDR2 SVGEGT. The V and J ends lost 3 bases and 0 bases respectively, with 8 bases between them. CDR3 sequence reads: CASSYMGLNTEAFF. CDR3 coding DNA: TGTGCCAGCAGTTATATGGGGCTGAACACTGAAGCTTTCTTT.